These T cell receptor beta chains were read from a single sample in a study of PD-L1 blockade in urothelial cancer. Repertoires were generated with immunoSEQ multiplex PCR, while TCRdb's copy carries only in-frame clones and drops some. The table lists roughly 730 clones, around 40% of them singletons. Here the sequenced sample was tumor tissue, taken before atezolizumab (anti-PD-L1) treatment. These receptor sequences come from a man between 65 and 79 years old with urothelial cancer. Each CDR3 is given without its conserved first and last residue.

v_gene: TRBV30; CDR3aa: ASRTEEYEQY
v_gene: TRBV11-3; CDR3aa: ASSLEGDQRVDTQY
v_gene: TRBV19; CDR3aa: ASRPTGLANRNEQF
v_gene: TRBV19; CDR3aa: ASSIEGGNTEAF
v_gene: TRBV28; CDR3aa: ASSPIDSFLGNTIY
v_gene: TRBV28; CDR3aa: ATRRYQLNEKLF
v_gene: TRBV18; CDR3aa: ASSARGFGSYEQY
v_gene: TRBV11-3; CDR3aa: ASSLEVAGNTIY
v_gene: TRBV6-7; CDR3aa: ASSYREEETQY
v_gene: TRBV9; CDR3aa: ASSDPGLLSYEQY
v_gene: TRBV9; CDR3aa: ASSVAGTGGNTDTQY
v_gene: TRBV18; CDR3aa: ASSPQDLFETQY
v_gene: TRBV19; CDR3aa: ASSIGGDFYGYT
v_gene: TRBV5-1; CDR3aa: ASSLGTAGVNTEAF
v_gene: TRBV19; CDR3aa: ASSTGGRGLNQPQH
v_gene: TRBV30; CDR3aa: AWTASSYEQY
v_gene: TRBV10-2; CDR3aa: ASRASGGEAETQY
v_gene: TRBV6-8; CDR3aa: ASSEFPVLEGGNTIY
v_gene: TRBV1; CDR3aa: ASSQGLTDLPYEQY
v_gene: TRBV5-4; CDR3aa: ASSLRQGSAYEQY
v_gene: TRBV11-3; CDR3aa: ASSLDGDTNTEAF
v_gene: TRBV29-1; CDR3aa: SVETGQNEKLF
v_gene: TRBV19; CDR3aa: ASSMTGLPYNEQF
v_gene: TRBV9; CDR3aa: ASSEAGAGEQY
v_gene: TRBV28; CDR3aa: ASSTVRDRPQETQY
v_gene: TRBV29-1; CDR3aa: SVDRSNTGELF
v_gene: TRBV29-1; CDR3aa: SVVAGLSGNTIY
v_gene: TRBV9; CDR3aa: ASSRDREVTEAF
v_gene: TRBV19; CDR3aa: ASSPTLGSADTGELF
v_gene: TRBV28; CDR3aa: ASSGQVSQKLF
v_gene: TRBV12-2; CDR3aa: ASRLVATVQDTQY
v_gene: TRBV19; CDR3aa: ASTRRSNEKLF
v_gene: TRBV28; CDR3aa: ASRSGSDNEKLF
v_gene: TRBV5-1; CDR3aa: ASSGGTGGGADTQY
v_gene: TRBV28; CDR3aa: ASSLSTGRLSGNTIY